This TCR beta chain is drawn from a study of PD-1 blockade in mismatch repair-deficient tumors. Study findings and constraints: Tumor-resident clones, often undetectable pretreatment in blood, expanded then contracted after pembrolizumab.

Generated by immunoSEQ multiplex PCR, the TCRdb table keeps only in-frame clones and is missing some. The data contain about 35,000 clones, around 80% of them singletons. This CDR3 is 11 amino acids long. Germline V gene sequence: CDR1 MNHNS, CDR2 SASEGT. Trimming removed 3 bases from V and 9 bases from J, with 8 bases in between. As to this clone: As yet, its antigen is unknown.

This sequence joins TRBV6-1 and TRBJ2-5, with unresolved D. This sequence originates from an adult with mismatch repair-deficient cancer. The source was PBMCs, collected 6 weeks after starting pembrolizumab. The CDR3 is CASSDLSPQYF. CDR3 nucleotides: TGTGCCAGCAGTGATTTAAGCCCCCAGTACTTC.